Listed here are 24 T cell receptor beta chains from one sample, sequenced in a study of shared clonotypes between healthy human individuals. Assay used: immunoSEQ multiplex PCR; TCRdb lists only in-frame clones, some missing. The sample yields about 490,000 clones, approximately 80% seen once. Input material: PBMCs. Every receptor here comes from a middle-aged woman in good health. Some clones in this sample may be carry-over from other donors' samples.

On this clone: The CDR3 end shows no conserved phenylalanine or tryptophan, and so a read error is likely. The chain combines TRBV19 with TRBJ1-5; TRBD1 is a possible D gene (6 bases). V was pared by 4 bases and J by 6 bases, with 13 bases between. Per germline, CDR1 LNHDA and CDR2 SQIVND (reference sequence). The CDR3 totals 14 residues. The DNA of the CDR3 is TGTGCCAGTAGTAACAGGGTGGAAAGTCAGCCCCAGCATCTT. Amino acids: CASSNRVESQPQHL.

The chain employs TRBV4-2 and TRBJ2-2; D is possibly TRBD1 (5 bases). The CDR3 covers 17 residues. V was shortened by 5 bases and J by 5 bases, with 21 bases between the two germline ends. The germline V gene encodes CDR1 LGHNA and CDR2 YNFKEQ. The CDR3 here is CASSSLGQGRVTGELFF. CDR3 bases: TGTGCCAGCAGCTCCCTGGGGCAGGGTAGGGTTACCGGGGAGCTGTTTTTT.

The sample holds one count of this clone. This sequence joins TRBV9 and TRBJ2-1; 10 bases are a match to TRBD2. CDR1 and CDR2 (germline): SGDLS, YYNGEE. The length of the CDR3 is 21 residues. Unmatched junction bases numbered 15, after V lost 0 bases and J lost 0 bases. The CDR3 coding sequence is TGTGCCAGCAGCGTAGAGGAGGGACTAGCGCCTAAAAAGCGCTCCTACAATGAGCAGTTCTTC. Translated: CASSVEEGLAPKKRSYNEQFF.

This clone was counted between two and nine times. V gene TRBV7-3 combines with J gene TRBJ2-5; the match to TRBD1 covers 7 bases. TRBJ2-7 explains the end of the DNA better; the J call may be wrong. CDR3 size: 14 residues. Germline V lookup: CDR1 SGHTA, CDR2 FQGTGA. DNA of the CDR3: TGTGCCAGCAGCGAGACAGGGAATGATTACGAGCAGTACTTC. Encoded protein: CASSETGNDYEQYF.

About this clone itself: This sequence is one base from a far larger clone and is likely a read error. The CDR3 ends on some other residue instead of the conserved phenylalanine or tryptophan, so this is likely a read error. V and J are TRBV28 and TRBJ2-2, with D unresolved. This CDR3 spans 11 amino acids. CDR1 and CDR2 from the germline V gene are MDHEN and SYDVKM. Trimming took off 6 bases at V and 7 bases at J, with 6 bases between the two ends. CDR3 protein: CASSKDGELFS. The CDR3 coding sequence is TGTGCCAGCAGCAAAGACGGGGAGCTGTTTTCT.

The CDR3, as DNA: TGTGCCAGCAGTGATATGGGACTAGCGATAGATACGCAGTATTTT. Translated, it gives CASSDMGLAIDTQYF. The chain recombines TRBV6-1 with TRBJ2-3, with TRBD2 matching over 10 bases. CDR3 length equals 15 residues. The germline CDR1 and CDR2 sequences are MNHNS and SASEGT. Trimming removed 3 bases from V and 5 bases from J; junction bases left unmatched: 5.

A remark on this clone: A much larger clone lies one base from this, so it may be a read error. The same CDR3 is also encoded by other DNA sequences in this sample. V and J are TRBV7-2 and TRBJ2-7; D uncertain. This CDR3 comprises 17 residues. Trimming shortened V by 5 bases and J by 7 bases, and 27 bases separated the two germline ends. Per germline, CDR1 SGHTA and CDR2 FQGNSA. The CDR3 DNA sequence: TGTGCCAGCAGCATCCTACTTTGGGCTACGAAAGAGAATGAGCAGTACTTC. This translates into CASSILLWATKENEQYF.

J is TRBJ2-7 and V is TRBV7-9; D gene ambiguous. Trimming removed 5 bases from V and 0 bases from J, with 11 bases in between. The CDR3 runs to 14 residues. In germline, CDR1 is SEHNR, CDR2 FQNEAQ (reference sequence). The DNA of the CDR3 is TGTGCCAGCAGCGCCAACACCAACTCCTACGAGCAGTACTTC. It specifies CASSANTNSYEQYF.

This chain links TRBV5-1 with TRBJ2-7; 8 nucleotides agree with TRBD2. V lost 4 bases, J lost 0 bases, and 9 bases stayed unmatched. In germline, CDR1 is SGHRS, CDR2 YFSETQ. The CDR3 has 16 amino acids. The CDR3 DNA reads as TGCGCCAGCAGCCCAACTAGCGGCCCGAGCTCCTACGAGCAGTACTTC. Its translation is CASSPTSGPSSYEQYF.

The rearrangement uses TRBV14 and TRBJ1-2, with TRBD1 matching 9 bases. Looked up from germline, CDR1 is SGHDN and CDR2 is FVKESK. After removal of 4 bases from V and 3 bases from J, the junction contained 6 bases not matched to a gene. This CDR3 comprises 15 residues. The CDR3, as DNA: TGTGCCAGCAGCCGGCCGGGACAGGGTCACTATGGCTACACCTTC. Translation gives CASSRPGQGHYGYTF.

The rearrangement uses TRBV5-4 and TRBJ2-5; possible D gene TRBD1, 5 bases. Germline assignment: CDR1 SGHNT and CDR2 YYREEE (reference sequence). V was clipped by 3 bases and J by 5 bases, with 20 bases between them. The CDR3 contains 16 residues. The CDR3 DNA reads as TGTGCCAGCAGCTGGAAGGACAAGGGGCGCATCGAGACCCAGTACTTC. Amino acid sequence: CASSWKDKGRIETQYF.

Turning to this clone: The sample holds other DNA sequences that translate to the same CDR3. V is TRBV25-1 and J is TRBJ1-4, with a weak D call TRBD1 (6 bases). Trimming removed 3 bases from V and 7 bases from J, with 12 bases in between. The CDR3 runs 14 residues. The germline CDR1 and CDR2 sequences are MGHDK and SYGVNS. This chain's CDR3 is CASSETGIGEKLFF. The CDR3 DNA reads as TGTGCCAGCAGTGAGACAGGAATCGGTGAAAAACTGTTTTTT.

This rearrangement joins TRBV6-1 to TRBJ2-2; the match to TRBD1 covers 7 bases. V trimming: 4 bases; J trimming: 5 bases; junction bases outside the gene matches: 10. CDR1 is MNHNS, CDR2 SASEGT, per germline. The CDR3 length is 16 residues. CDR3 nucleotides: TGTGCCAGCAGTGCCCGACAGGGAATTGGGACCGGGGAGCTGTTTTTT. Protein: CASSARQGIGTGELFF.

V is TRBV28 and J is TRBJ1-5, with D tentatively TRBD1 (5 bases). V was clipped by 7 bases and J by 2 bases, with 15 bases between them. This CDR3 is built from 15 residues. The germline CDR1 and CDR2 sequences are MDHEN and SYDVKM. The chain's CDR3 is CASTLRGPGNQPQHF. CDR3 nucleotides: TGTGCCAGCACCCTGCGGGGCCCTGGCAATCAGCCCCAGCATTTT.

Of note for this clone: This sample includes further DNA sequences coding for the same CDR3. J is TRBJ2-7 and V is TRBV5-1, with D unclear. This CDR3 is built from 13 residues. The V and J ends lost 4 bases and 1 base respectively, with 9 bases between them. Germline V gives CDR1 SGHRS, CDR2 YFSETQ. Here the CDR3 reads CASSLTPSYEQYF. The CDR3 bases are TGCGCCAGCAGCCTTACACCGTCCTACGAGCAGTACTTC.

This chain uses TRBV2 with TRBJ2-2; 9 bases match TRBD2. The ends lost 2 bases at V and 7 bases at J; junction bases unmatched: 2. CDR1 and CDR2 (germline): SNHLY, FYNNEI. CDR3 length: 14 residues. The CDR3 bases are TGTGCCAGCAGTGAACAGCGGGAGGTCGGGGAGCTGTTTTTT. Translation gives CASSEQREVGELFF.

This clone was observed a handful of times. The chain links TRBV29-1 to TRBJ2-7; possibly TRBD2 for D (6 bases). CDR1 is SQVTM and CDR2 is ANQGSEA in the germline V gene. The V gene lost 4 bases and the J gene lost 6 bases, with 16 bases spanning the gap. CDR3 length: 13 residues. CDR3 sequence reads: CSVGTGGISEQYF. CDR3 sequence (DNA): TGCAGCGTTGGAACAGGCGGGATATCCGAGCAGTACTTC.

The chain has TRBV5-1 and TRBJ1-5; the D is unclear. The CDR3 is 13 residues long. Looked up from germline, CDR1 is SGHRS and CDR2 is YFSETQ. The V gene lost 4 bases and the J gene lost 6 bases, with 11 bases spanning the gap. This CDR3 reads CASSPEIGQPQHF. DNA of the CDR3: TGCGCCAGCAGCCCCGAAATAGGTCAGCCCCAGCATTTT.

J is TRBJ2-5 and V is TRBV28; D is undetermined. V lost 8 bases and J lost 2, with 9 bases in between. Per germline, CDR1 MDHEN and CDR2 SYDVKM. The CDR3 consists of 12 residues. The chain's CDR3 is CASQWQQETQYF. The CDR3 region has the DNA TGTGCCAGCCAATGGCAGCAAGAGACCCAGTACTTC.

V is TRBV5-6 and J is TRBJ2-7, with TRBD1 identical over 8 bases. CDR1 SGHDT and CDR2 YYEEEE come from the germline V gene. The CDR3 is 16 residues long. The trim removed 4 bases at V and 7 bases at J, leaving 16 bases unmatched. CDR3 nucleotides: TGTGCCAGCAGCCTCGGGGCCGGACAGGGACCTAGAGAGCAGTACTTC. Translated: CASSLGAGQGPREQYF.

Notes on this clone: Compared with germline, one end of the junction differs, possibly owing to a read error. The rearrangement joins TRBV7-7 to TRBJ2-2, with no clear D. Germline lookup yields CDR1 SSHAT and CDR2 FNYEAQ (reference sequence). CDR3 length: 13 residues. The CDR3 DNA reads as TGTGCTAGCAGCGCGGCCAACACCGGGGAGCTGTTTTTT. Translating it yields CASSAANTGELFF.

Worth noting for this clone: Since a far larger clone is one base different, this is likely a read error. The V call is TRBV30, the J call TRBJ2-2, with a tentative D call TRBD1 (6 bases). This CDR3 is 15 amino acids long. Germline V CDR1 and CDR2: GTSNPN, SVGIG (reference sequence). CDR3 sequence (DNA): TGTGCCTGGAGTGTAAAACCCCGGGACACCGGGGAGCTGGTTTTT. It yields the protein CAWSVKPRDTGELVF.

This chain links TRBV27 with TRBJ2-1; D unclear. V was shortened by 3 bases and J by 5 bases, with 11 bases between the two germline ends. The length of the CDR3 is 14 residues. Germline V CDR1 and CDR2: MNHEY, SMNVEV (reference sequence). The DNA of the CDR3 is TGTGCCAGCAGTTTTGGCAGGTGGCACAATGAGCAGTTCTTC. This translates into CASSFGRWHNEQFF.

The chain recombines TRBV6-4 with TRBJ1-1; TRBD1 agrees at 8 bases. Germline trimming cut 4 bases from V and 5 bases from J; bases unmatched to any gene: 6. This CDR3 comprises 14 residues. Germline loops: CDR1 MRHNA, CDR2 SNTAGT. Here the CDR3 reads CASSAETGVTEAFF. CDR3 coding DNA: TGTGCCAGCAGTGCAGAGACAGGGGTTACTGAAGCTTTCTTT.